Below, 4 T cell receptor beta chains from the same sample are listed, as sequenced in a study of T cells in Graves' hyperthyroidism and ophthalmopathy. What was amplified from RNA transcripts were TCR beta CDR3 regions. First-round RT-PCR of the TCR CDR3 relied on the HTBI primer set. TCRdb used MiXCR to reprocess the multiplex PCR reads, holding one entry per CDR3 protein. The sample yields about 360,000 distinct CDR3 sequences, about 13% seen once. Sequences were obtained from blood. These TCRs come from a woman aged 18-29 years with Graves' hyperthyroidism.

In its sample, this clonotype was seen many times. This chain joins TRBV6-1 and TRBJ1-2; TRBD1 matches at 9 bases. Germline V gene lookup returns CDR1 MNHNS and CDR2 SASEGT. V shed 0 bases, J shed 5 bases, and the junction held 7 bases outside the gene matches. The CDR3 has 16 residues. The CDR3 nucleotides are TGTGCCAGCAGTGAAGCGCGGGACAGGGACCCGTATGGCTACACCTTC. Amino acid sequence: CASSEARDRDPYGYTF.

This clonotype was counted only a few times. The chain uses TRBV25-1 and TRBJ2-5; either TRBD1 or TRBD2 may supply D (5 bases each). CDR1 is MGHDK and CDR2 is SYGVNS in the germline V gene. V was pared by 5 bases and J by 0 bases, with 19 bases between. This CDR3 comprises 17 residues. CDR3 bases: TGTGCCAGCAGTCGACTTAAGACAGAGGGGAACCAAGAGACCCAGTACTTC. Translating it yields CASSRLKTEGNQETQYF.

This clonotype was found many times. The chain couples TRBV18 to TRBJ1-2; possibly TRBD1 for D (5 bases). Trimming stripped 1 base from V and 6 bases from J, with 9 bases between. CDR3 length: 13 residues. Germline CDR1 reads KGHSH; CDR2 reads LQKENI. The DNA for the CDR3 is TGTGCCAGCTCACCACAAGAGACAGATGGCTACACCTTC. This translates into CASSPQETDGYTF.

This clonotype was recorded many times. The genes are TRBV6-5 and TRBJ2-6, with 9 bases matching TRBD1. The V gene end was trimmed by 0 bases and the J gene end by 4 bases; junction bases not matched to a gene: 13. This CDR3 has 20 residues. Germline-derived CDR1 and CDR2 are MNHEY and SVGAGI. For the CDR3, the DNA is TGTGCCAGCAGTTACTCGGGACAGGGTATTTCGAGGTCCGGGGCCAACGTCCTGACTTTC. Amino acid sequence: CASSYSGQGISRSGANVLTF.